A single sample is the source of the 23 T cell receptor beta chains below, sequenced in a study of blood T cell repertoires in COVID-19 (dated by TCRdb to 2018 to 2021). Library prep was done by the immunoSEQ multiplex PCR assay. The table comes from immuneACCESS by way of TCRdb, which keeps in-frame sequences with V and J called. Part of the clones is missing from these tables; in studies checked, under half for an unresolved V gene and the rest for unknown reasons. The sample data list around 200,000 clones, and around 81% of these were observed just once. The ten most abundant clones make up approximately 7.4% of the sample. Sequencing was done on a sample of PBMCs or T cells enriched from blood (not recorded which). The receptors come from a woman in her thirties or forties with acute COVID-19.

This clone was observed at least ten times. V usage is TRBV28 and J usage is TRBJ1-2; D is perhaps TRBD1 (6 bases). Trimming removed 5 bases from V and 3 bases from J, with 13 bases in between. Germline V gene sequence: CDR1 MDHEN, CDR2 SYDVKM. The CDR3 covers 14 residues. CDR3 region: CASSTRGLYYGYTF. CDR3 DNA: TGTGCCAGCAGTACTAGGGGGTTGTACTATGGCTACACCTTC.

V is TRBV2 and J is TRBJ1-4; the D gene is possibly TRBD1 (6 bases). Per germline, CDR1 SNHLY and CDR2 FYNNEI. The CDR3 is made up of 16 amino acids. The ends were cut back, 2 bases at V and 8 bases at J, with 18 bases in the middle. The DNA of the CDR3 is TGTGCCAGCAGTGAATCGGAGCACAGGGTATGGGAAAAACTGTTTTTT. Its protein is CASSESEHRVWEKLFF.

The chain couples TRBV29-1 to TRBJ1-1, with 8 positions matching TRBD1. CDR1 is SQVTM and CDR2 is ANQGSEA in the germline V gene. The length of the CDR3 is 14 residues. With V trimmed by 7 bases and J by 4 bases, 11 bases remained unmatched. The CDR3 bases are TGCAGCGCTTCCCTGGACAGGGTCGGCACTGAAGCTTTCTTT. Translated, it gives CSASLDRVGTEAFF.

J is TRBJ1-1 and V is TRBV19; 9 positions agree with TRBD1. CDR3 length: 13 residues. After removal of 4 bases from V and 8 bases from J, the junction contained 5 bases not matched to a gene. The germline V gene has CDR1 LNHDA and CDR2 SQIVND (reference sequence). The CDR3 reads CASSTLGQGEAFF. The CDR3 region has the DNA TGTGCCAGTAGTACCCTGGGACAGGGAGAAGCTTTCTTT.

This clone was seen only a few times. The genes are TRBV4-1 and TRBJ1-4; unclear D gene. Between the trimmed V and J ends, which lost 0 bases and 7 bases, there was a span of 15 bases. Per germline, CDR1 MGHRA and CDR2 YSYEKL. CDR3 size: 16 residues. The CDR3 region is CASSQDRPGKGEKLFF. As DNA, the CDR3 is TGCGCCAGCAGCCAAGATCGCCCGGGGAAAGGTGAAAAACTGTTTTTT.

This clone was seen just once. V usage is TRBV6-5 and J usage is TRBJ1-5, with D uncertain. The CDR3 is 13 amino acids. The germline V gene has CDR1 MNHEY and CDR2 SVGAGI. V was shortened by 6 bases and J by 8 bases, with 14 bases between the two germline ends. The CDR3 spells CASSRDTYEPQHF. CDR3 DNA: TGTGCCAGCAGCCGTGACACGTACGAGCCCCAGCATTTT.

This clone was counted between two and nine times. The CDR3, as DNA: TGTGCCATCCAAGGCAGGGGGAGCGCTGAAGCTTTCTTT. As protein: CAIQGRGSAEAFF. This chain joins TRBV19 and TRBJ1-1; TRBD1 matches 7 bases. The J segment lost 6 bases and the V segment lost 10 bases, leaving 11 bases of the junction unmatched. Germline V gene lookup returns CDR1 LNHDA and CDR2 SQIVND (reference sequence). The CDR3 is 13 residues long.

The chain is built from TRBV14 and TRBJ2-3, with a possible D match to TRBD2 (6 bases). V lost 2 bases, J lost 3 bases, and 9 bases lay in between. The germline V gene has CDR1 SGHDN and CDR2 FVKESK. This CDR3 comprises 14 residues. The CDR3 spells CASSQRDFTDTQYF. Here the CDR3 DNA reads TGTGCCAGCAGCCAAAGGGACTTTACAGATACGCAGTATTTT.

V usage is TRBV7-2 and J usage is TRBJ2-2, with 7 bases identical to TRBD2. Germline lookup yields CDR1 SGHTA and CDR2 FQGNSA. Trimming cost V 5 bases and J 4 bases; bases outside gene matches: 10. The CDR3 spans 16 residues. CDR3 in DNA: TGTGCCAGCAGCCCAGGTGGTCGGGGGGTCACCGGGGAGCTGTTTTTT. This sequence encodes CASSPGGRGVTGELFF.

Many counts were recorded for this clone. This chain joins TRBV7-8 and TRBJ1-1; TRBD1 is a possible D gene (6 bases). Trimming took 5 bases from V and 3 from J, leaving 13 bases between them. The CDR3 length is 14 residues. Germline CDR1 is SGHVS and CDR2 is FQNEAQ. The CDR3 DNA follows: TGTGCCAGCAGCCCGCTGCACAGGGACACTGAAGCTTTCTTT. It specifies CASSPLHRDTEAFF.

The DNA of the CDR3 is TGCAGCGTTCAGACAGGGGTTTCCGAGCAGTACTTC. This encodes CSVQTGVSEQYF. The rearrangement joins TRBV29-1 to TRBJ2-7; the match to TRBD1 covers 8 bases. V lost 5 bases and J lost 6; bases outside the gene matches: 6. CDR3 length: 12 residues. CDR1 and CDR2 from the germline V gene are SQVTM and ANQGSEA.

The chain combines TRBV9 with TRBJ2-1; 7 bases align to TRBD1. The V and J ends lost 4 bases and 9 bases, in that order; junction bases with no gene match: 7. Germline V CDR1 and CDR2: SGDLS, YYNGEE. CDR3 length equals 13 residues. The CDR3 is CASSSQQGSEQFF. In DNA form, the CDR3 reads TGTGCCAGCAGCTCCCAACAGGGGAGTGAGCAGTTCTTC.

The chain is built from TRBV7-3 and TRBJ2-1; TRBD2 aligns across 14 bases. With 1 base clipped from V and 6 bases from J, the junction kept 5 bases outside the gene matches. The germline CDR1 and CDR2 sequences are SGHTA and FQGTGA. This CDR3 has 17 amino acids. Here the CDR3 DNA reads TGTGCCAGCAGCTTAAAGCCCGGGACTAGCGGGGGCAATGAGCAGTTCTTC. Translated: CASSLKPGTSGGNEQFF.

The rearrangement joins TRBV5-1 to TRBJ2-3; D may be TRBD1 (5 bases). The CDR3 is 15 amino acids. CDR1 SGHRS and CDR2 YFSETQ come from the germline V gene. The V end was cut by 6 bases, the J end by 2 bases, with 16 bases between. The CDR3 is CASNLMDTNTDTQYF. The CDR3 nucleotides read TGCGCCAGCAACTTAATGGACACTAACACAGATACGCAGTATTTT.

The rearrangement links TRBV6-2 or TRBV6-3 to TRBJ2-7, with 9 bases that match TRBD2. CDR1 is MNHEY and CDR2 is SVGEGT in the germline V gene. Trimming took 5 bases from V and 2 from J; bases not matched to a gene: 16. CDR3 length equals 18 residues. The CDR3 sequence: CASSRSLGLAGHPYEQYF. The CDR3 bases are TGTGCCAGCAGTCGCTCTTTGGGGCTAGCGGGGCATCCCTACGAGCAGTACTTC.

The CDR3 is CASGATGFGTDTQYF. DNA for the CDR3: TGTGCTAGTGGCGCGACAGGGTTTGGCACAGATACGCAGTATTTT. This sequence joins TRBV12-5 and TRBJ2-3, with 7 bases aligning to TRBD1. In germline, CDR1 is LGHNT, CDR2 FRNRAP. There are 15 residues in the CDR3. The ends lost 6 bases at V and 1 base at J; junction bases unmatched: 7. The complete variable domain, with remaining parts taken from reference TRBV12-5 and TRBJ2-3, reads DARVTQTPRHKVTEMGQEVTMRCQPILGHNTVFWYRQTMMQGLELLAYFRNRAPLDDSGMPKDRFSAEMPDATLATLKIQPSEPRDSAVYFCASGATGFGTDTQYFGPGTRLTVL.

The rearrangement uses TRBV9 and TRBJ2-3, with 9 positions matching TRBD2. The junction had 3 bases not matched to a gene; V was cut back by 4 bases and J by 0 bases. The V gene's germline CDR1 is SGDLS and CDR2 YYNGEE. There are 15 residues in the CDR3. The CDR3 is CASSKLAGSTDTQYF. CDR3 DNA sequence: TGTGCCAGCAGCAAACTAGCGGGCAGCACAGATACGCAGTATTTT.

The CDR3 nucleotides read TGTGCCAGCAGCCCCCTACAGGGGCCAATGAACACTGAAGCTTTCTTT. This gives the protein CASSPLQGPMNTEAFF. The chain links TRBV5-4 to TRBJ1-1, with 7 nucleotides matching TRBD1. Trimming at V came to 4 bases and at J to 0 bases, leaving 9 bases not matched to a gene. CDR1 is SGHNT, CDR2 YYREEE, per germline (reference sequence). This CDR3 comprises 16 residues. Full variable domain (missing parts from reference TRBV5-4 and TRBJ1-1): ETGVTQSPTHLIKTRGQQVTLRCSSQSGHNTVSWYQQALGQGPQFIFQYYREEENGRGNFPPRFSGLQFPNYSSELNVNALELDDSALYLCASSPLQGPMNTEAFFGQGTRLTVV.

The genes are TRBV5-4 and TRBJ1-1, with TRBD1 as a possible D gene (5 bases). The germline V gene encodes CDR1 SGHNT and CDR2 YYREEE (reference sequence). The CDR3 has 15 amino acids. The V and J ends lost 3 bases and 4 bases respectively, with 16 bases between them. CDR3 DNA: TGTGCCAGCAGCTCCGTCGGGACGCGGGGCACTGAAGCTTTCTTT. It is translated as CASSSVGTRGTEAFF.

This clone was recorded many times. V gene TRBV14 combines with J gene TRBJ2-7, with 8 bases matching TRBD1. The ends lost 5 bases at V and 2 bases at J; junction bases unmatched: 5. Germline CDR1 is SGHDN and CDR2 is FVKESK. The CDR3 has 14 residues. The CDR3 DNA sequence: TGTGCCAGCAGCGGGACAGGTGGCCCCTACGAGCAGTACTTC. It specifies CASSGTGGPYEQYF.

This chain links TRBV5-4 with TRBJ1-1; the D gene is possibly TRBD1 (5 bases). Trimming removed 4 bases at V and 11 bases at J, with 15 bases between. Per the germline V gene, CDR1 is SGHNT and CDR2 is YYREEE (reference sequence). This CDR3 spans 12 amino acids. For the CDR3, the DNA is TGTGCCAGCAGCGGGACGGGGGTTGGGGCTTTCTTT. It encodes CASSGTGVGAFF. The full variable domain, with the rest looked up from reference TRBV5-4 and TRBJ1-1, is ETGVTQSPTHLIKTRGQQVTLRCSSQSGHNTVSWYQQALGQGPQFIFQYYREEENGRGNFPPRFSGLQFPNYSSELNVNALELDDSALYLCASSGTGVGAFFGQGTRLTVV.

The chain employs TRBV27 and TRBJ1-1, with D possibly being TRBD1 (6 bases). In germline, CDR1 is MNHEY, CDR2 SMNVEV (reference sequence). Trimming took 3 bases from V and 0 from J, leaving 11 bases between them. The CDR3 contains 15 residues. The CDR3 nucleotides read TGTGCCAGCAGTTTGAGGGGGAGTGTGAACACTGAAGCTTTCTTT. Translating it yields CASSLRGSVNTEAFF.

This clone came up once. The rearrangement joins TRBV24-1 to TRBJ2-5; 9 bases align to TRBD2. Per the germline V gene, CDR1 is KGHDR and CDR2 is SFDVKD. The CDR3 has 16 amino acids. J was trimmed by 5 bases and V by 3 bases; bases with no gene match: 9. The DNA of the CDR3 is TGTGCCACCAGTGATAAGAAAGCGGGGGGCGCGGAGACCCAGTACTTC. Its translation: CATSDKKAGGAETQYF.